The 5 T cell receptor beta chains below were found in one sample sequenced in a study of regulatory T cells in long-lasting Graves disease. The TCR beta library used iRepertoire HTBI primers with Arm-PCR amplification of CDR3. One entry per CDR3 protein, called by TCRdb with MiXCR from the multiplex PCR reads. The top ten clones hold 6.5% to 9% of a sample with about 470,000 distinct CDR3 sequences, about a fifth of them seen once. The sample's time point: persistent/refractory GD, antithyroid drugs over 5 years with positive TRAb. The TCR library was made from RNA extracted from PBMCs. The sequencing here drew on peripheral blood mononuclear cells (PBMCs), taken when the disease was refractory, from a patient treated with antithyroid drugs. The receptors shown here come from a female donor with Graves disease.

This clonotype has more than one count but fewer than ten. CDR3 region: CASSQGPNNEKLFF. In DNA, the CDR3 is TGCGCCAGCAGCCAGGGACCGAATAATGAAAAACTGTTTTTT. V is TRBV4-3 and J is TRBJ1-4; perhaps TRBD1 as D (5 bases). CDR3 length: 14 amino acids. V was pared by 3 bases and J by 4 bases, with 9 bases between. The germline gives CDR1 LGHNA, CDR2 YSLEER.

This clonotype was counted at least ten times. The rearrangement uses TRBV20-1 and TRBJ1-2; 10 bases match TRBD1. Germline assignment: CDR1 DFQATT and CDR2 SNEGSKA (reference sequence). V trimming: 6 bases; J trimming: 8 bases; junction bases outside the gene matches: 12. The CDR3 runs to 14 residues. The CDR3 nucleotides read TGCAGTGCGCCCAATACCGGGACAGGGGAAGGCTACACCTTC. It specifies CSAPNTGTGEGYTF.

At least ten counts were recorded for this clonotype. The genes are TRBV6-2 or TRBV6-3 and TRBJ1-5; D unresolved. The germline CDR1 and CDR2 sequences are MNHEY and SVGEGT. With 5 bases removed from V and 0 bases from J, the gap between germline ends came to 11 bases. The CDR3 totals 15 residues. The chain's CDR3 is CASSEGPYSNQPQHF. CDR3 DNA: TGTGCCAGCAGTGAAGGTCCGTATAGCAATCAGCCCCAGCATTTT.

This clonotype showed up many times. This chain connects TRBV20-1 to TRBJ1-1; D is unresolved. Germline CDR1 DFQATT, CDR2 SNEGSKA (reference sequence). CDR3 length: 12 residues. The V and J ends lost 3 bases and 3 bases respectively, with 8 bases between them. The CDR3 sequence: CSASLRDTEAFF. CDR3 DNA: TGCAGTGCTAGCCTGCGGGACACTGAAGCTTTCTTT.

This clonotype turned up a few times. The rearrangement uses TRBV20-1 and TRBJ2-4; D uncertain. The ends were cut back, 5 bases at V and 0 bases at J, with 17 bases in the middle. Germline V gene sequence: CDR1 DFQATT, CDR2 SNEGSKA (reference sequence). The CDR3 length is 16 residues. CDR3 coding DNA: TGCAGTGCTCAAGCCTACGGCCTGGAAGCCAAAAACATTCAGTACTTC. It specifies CSAQAYGLEAKNIQYF.